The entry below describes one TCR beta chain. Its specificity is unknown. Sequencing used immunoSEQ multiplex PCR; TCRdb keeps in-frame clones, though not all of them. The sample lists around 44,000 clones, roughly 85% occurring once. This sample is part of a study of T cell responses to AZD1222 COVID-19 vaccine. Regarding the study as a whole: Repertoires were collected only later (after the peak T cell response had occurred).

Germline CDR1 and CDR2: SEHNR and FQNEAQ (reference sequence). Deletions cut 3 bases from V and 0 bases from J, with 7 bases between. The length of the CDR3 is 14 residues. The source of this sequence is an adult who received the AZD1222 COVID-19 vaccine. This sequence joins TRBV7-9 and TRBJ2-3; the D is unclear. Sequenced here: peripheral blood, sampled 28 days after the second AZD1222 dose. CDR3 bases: TGTGCCAGCAGCTTGATACTGAGCACAGATACGCAGTATTTT. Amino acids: CASSLILSTDTQYF.